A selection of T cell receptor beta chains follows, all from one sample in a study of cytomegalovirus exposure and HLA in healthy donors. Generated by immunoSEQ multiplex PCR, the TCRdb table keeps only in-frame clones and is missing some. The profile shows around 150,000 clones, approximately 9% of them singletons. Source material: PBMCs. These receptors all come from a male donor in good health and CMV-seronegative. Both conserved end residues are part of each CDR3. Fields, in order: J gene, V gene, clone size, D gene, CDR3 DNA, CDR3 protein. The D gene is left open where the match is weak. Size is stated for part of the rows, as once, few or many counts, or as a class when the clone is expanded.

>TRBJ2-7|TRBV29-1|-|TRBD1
TGCAGCGTCATCTCGGACAGGGGCGAGCAGTACTTC
CSVISDRGEQYF
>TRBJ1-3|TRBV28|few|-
TGTGCCAGCAGTCCCCCCTTTCTCCAGGGTACCCACTCTGGAAACACCATATATTTT
CASSPPFLQGTHSGNTIYF
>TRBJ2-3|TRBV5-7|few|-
TGTGCCAGCAGCTTGGTCCGGACAGATACGCAGTATTTT
CASSLVRTDTQYF
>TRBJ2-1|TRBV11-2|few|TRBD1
TGTGCCAGCAGCTTGATGGACAGGGGGTTGAATGAGCAGTTCTTC
CASSLMDRGLNEQFF
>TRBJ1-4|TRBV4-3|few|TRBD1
TGCGCCAGCAGCTCTCAAACCGGGACAGGGGGTTCCGGAGAAAAACTGTTTTTT
CASSSQTGTGGSGEKLFF
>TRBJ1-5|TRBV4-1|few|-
TGCGCCAGCAGCCAAGGACAGGAAAGCAATCAGCCCCAGCATTTT
CASSQGQESNQPQHF
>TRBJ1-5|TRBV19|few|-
TGTGCCAGTAGGTATGGGGGAGGAGGCAATCAGCCCCAGCATTTT
CASRYGGGGNQPQHF
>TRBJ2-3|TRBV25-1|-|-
TGTGCCAGCAAAAGAGCGGGTGGGTCAGATACGCAGTATTTT
CASKRAGGSDTQYF
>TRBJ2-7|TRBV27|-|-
TGTGCCAGCAGTTCCCCCCTAGTTTCCGAGCAGTACTTC
CASSSPLVSEQYF
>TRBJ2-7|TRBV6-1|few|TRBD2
TGTGCCAGCAGGCCTGGAGCTAGCGGGGCTTCCAAGCAGTACTTC
CASRPGASGASKQYF
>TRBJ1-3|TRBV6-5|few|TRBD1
TGTGCCAGGGGAAATCCGGGACAGGGGGGACCCATATATTTT
CARGNPGQGGPIYF
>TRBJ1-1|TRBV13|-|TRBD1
TGTGCCAGCAGCCGTTGGACAGGGCAGAACACTGAAGCTTTCTTT
CASSRWTGQNTEAFF
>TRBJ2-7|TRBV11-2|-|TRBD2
TGTGCCAGCAGCTTAAGTCTAGCGGGCTACTCCTACGAGCAGTACTTC
CASSLSLAGYSYEQYF
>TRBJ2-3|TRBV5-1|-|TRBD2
TGCGCCAGCAGCTCGTCTAGCGGGCATGAAGATACGCAGTATTTT
CASSSSSGHEDTQYF
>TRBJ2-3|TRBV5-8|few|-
TGTGCCAGCAACCACCAGACAGATACGCAGTATTTT
CASNHQTDTQYF
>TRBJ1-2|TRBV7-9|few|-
TGTGCCAGCAGCTTAGCAGGCGACATCAATGGCTACACCTTC
CASSLAGDINGYTF
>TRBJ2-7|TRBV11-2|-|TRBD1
TGTGCCAGCAGCTTAGCGGGACAGCTACTCTCCTACGAGCAGTACTTC
CASSLAGQLLSYEQYF
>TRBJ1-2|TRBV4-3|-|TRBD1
TGCGCCAGCAGCCAGGTCGGGACAGGGGGTCTAAGCTATGGCTACACCTTC
CASSQVGTGGLSYGYTF
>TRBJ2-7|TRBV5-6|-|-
TGTGCCAGCAGCCTAAGCTCCTACGAGCAGTACTTC
CASSLSSYEQYF
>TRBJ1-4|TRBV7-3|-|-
TGTGCCAGCAGCCCCAGAGGAGCGGGGGAAAAACTGTTTTTT
CASSPRGAGEKLFF
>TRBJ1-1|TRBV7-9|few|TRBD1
TGTGCCAGCACCCCCGGGACAGGGGAAACTGAAGCTTTCTTT
CASTPGTGETEAFF
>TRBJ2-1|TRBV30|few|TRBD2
TGTGCCTGGAGTGTATCGGGACTAGCCGATGAGCAGTTCTTC
CAWSVSGLADEQFF
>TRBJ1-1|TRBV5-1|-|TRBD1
TGCGCCAGCAGCGGCCGGGACAGGGGGGAGACTGAAGCTTTCTTT
CASSGRDRGETEAFF
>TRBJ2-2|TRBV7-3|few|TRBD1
TGTGCCAGCAGCACCCAGACAGGGGGCCCTCCCCTCACCGGGGAGCTGTTTTTT
CASSTQTGGPPLTGELFF